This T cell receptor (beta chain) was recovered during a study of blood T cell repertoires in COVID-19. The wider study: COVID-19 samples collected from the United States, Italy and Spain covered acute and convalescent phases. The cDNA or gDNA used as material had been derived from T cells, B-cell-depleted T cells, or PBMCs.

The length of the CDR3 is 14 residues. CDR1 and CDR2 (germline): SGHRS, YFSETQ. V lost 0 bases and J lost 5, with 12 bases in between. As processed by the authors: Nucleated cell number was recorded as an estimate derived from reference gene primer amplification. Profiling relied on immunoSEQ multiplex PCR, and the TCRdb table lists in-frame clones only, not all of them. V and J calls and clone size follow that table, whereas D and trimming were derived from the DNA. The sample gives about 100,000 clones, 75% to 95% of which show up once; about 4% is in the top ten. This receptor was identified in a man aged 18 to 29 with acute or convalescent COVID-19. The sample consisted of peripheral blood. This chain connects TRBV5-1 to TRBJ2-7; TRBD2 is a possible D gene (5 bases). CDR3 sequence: CASSLEATRDEQYF. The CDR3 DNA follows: TGCGCCAGCAGCTTGGAAGCCACTAGGGACGAGCAGTACTTC.